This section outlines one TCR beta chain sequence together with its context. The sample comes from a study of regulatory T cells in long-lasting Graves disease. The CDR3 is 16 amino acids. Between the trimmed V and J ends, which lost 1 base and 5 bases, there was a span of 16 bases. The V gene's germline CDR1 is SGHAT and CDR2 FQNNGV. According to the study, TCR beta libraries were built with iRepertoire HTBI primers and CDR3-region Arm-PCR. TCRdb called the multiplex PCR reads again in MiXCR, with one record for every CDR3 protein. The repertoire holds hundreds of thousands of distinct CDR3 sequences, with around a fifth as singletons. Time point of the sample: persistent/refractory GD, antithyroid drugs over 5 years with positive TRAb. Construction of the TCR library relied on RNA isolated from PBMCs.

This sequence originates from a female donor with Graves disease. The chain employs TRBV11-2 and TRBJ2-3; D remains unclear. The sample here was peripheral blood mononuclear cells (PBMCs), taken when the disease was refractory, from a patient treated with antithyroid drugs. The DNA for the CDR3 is TGTGCCAGCAGCTTAGTGGCGAGACCCCGTCAAGATACGCAGTATTTT. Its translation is CASSLVARPRQDTQYF. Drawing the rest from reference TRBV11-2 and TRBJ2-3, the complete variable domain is EAGVAQSPRYKIIEKRQSVAFWCNPISGHATLYWYQQILGQGPKLLIQFQNNGVVDDSQLPKDRFSAERLKGVDSTLKIQPAKLEDSAVYLCASSLVARPRQDTQYFGPGTRLTVL.